This TCR beta chain was retrieved from a study of tumor-infiltrating lymphocytes in primary liver carcinoma. Findings of the study overall: Merely about 7.5-24% of top clones occurred in all five tumor regions.

It was from roughly 20-30 mg of unsorted bulk tissue that RNA and DNA were co-extracted. This clonotype was seen many times. The antigen remains unidentified. This CDR3 contains 10 residues. Trimming pared 6 bases from V and 8 bases from J, leaving 7 bases between. The germline CDR1 and CDR2 sequences are SQVTM and ANQGSEA. A primer matching the constant region was used to make TCR beta cDNA from 500 to 600 ng of total RNA. Three rounds of nested multiplex PCR with slightly modified ARM-PCR produced TCR beta libraries. Two initial PCR rounds of about 11 cycles each paired TRBV1-TRBV30 forward primers with a C-beta reverse primer. TCRdb processed the multiplex PCR reads anew with MiXCR; each CDR3 protein has one entry. The table lists approximately 23,000 distinct CDR3 sequences, 70% to 90% of them singletons, with 35% to 40% in the top ten.

The source material was liver tumor tissue from sampling region 2. Indicated subset: tumor region T2, inferior pole. The chain carries TRBV29-1 and TRBJ2-2, with D possibly TRBD1 on 5 matching bases. This clonotype was sampled from a woman in her twenties or thirties with primary liver carcinoma and hepatitis B virus infection. The CDR3 DNA is TGCAGCGTGGGGCAGGGGGAGCTGTTTTTT. Residues: CSVGQGELFF.